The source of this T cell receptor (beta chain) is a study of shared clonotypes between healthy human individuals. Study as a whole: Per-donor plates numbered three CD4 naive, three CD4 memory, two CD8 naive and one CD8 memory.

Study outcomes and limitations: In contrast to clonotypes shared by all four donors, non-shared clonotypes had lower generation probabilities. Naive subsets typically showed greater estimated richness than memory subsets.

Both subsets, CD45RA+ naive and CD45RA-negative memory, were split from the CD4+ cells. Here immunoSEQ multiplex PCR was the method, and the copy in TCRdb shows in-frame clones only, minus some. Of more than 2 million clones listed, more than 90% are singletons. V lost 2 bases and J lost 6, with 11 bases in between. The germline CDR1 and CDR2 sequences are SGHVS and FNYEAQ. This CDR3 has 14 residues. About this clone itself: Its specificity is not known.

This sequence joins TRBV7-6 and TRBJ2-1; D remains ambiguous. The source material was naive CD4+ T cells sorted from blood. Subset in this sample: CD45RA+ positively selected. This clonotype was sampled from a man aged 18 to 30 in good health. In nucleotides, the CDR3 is TGTGCCAGCAGCTTAACCTGGGCTGGCAATGAGCAGTTCTTC. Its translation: CASSLTWAGNEQFF.